This T cell receptor beta chain was sequenced during a study of CD8 T cells in ankylosing spondylitis. General study results and limits: As reported, disease-linked clones showed significant enrichment in matched ankylosing spondylitis synovial fluid. Disease-linked clones bore a CD8+ phenotype and were relatively rare in peripheral blood. Made up of about eight highly homologous variants, a TCR beta motif appeared characteristic of ankylosing spondylitis blood.

In making TCR beta libraries, quantitative 5'-RACE with molecular barcodes was used. TCRdb itself ran the 5' RACE reads through MiXCR, one entry per CDR3 protein. This table holds 160,000 or so distinct CDR3 sequences, 9.8% found once. This clonotype came up a few times. Its antigen remains unknown. The CDR3 consists of 17 residues. From germline, CDR1 is MNHEY and CDR2 SMNVEV (reference sequence). Trimming shortened V by 2 bases and J by 3 bases, and 17 bases separated the two germline ends. The clonotype was recovered from a female donor with ankylosing spondylitis or in good health (not recorded which). The chain joins TRBV27 to TRBJ1-5; D may be TRBD1 (5 bases). Specimen: blood, either unsorted or a sorted T cell fraction (not recorded which). DNA of the CDR3: TGTGCCAGCAGTTTAATCGGGACGAGCGGGTACAATCAGCCCCAGCATTTT. Its translation is CASSLIGTSGYNQPQHF.